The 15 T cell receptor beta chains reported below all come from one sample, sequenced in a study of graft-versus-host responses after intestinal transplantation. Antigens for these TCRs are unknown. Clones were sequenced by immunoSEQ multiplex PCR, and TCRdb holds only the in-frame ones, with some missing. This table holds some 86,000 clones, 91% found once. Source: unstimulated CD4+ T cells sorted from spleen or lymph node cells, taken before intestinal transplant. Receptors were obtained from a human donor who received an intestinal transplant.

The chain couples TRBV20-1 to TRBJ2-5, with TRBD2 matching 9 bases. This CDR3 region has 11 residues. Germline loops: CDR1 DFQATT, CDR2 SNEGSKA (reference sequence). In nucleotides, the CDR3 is TGCAGCGCGGGGGGGCCAGAGACCCAGTACTTC. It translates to CSAGGPETQYF.

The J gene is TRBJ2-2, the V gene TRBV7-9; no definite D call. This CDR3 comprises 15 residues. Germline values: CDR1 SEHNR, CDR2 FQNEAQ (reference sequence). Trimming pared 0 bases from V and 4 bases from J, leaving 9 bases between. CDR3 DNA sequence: TGTGCCAGCAGCTTAGCATCCCTCCTCACCGGGGAGCTGTTTTTT. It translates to CASSLASLLTGELFF.

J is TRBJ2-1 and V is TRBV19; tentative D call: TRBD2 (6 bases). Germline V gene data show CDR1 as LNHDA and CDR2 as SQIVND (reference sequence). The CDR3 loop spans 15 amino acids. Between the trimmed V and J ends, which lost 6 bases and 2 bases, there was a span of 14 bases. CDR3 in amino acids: CASRRGPSPYNEQFF. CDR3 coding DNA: TGTGCCAGTAGGCGGGGACCCTCCCCCTACAATGAGCAGTTCTTC.

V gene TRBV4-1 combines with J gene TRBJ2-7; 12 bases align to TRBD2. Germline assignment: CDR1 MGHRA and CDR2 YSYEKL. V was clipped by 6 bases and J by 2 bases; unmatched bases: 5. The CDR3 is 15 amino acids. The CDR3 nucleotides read TGCGCCAGCAGAGCGCCTAGCGGGGGGGCCTACGAGCAGTACTTC. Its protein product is CASRAPSGGAYEQYF.

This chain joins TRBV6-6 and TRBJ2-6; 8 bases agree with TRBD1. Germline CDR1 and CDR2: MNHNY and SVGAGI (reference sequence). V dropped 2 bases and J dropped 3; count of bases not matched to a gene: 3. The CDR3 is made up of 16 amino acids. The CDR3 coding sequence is TGTGCCAGCAGTTACCAGGGGGCGCTTGGGGCCAACGTCCTGACTTTC. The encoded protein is CASSYQGALGANVLTF.

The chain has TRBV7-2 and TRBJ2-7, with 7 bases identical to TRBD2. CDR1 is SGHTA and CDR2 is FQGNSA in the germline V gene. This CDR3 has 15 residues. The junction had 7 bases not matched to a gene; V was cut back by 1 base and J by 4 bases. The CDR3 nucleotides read TGTGCCAGCAGCTTAGATGCTAGCGGCCAGTACGAGCAGTACTTC. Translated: CASSLDASGQYEQYF.

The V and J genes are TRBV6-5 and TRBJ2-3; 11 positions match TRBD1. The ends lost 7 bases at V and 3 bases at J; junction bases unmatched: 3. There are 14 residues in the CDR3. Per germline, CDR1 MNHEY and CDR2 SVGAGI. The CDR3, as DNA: TGTGCCAGCACTCGGGACAGGGGGACAGATACGCAGTATTTT. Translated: CASTRDRGTDTQYF.

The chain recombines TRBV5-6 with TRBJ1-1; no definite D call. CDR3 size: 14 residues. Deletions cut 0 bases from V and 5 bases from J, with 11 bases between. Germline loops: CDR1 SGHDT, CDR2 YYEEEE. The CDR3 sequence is CASSLGGRRTEAFF. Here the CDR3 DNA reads TGTGCCAGCAGCTTGGGAGGGCGCCGGACTGAAGCTTTCTTT.

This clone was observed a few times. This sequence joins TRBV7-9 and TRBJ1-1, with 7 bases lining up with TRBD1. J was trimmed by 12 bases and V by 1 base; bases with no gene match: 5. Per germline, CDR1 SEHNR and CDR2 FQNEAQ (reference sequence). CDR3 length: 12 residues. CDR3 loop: CASSLETGRSFF. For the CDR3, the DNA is TGTGCCAGCAGCTTAGAGACAGGGCGGTCTTTCTTT.

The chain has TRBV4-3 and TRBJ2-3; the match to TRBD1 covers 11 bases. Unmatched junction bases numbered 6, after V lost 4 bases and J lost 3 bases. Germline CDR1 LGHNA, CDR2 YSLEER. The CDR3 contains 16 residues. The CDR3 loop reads CASSRGQGAVTDTQYF. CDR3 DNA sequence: TGCGCCAGCAGCCGCGGACAGGGGGCCGTAACAGATACGCAGTATTTT.

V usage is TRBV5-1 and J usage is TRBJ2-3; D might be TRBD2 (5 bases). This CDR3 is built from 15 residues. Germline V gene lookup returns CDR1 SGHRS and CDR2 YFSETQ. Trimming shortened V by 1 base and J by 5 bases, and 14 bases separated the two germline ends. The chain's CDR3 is CASSLWERPGDTQYF. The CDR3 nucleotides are TGCGCCAGCAGCTTGTGGGAGCGGCCGGGAGATACGCAGTATTTT.

The CDR3 is CASGGGPRTEAFF. The CDR3 DNA reads as TGTGCCAGTGGGGGGGGGCCGCGCACTGAAGCTTTCTTT. The chain carries TRBV18 and TRBJ1-1; weak D call: TRBD1 (6 bases). Germline CDR1 is KGHSH and CDR2 is LQKENI. This CDR3 contains 13 residues. The V and J ends lost 9 bases and 4 bases respectively, with 15 bases between them. The full variable domain, rest sourced from reference TRBV18 and TRBJ1-1, is NAGVMQNPRHLVRRRGQEARLRCSPMKGHSHVYWYRQLPEEGLKFMVYLQKENIIDESGMPKERFSAEFPKEGPSILRIQQVVRGDSAAYFCASGGGPRTEAFFGQGTRLTVV.

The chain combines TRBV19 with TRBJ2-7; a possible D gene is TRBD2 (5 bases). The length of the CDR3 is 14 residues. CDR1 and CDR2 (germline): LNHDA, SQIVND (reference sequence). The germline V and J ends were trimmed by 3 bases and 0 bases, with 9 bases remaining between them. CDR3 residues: CASSMTGDSYEQYF. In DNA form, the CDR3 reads TGTGCCAGTAGTATGACCGGGGACTCCTACGAGCAGTACTTC.

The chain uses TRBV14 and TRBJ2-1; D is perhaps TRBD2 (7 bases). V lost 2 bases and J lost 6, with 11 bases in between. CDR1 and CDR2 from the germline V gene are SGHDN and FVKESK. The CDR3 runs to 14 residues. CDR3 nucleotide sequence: TGTGCCAGCAGCCAAAGGGGGGGCGTCAATGAGCAGTTCTTC. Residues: CASSQRGGVNEQFF.

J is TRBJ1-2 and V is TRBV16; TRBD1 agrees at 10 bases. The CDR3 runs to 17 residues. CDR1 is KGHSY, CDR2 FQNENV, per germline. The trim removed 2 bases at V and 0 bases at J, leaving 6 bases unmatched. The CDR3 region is CASSQTGTGDANYGYTF. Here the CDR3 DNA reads TGTGCCAGCAGCCAAACGGGGACAGGGGACGCTAACTATGGCTACACCTTC.